Sequencing of this T cell receptor (beta chain) was carried out in a study of blood T cell repertoires in COVID-19. Study-level information: Sites in the United States, Italy and Spain provided acute and convalescent COVID-19 samples.

The germline V and J ends were trimmed by 3 bases and 5 bases, with 10 bases remaining between them. Germline V gene data show CDR1 as KGHSH and CDR2 as LQKENI. The CDR3 has 13 amino acids. Produced via immunoSEQ multiplex PCR; TCRdb's table is partial and in-frame only. The repertoire holds 290,000 or so clones, roughly 87% seen once, with roughly 2.3% in the top ten. Sequenced: peripheral blood. The TCR originated in a man younger than 35 with active or convalescent COVID-19. This chain uses TRBV18 with TRBJ1-2; D might be TRBD1 (5 bases). The CDR3 region has the DNA TGTGCCAGCTCACCCGGAGACAGATATGGCTACACCTTC. Translated: CASSPGDRYGYTF.